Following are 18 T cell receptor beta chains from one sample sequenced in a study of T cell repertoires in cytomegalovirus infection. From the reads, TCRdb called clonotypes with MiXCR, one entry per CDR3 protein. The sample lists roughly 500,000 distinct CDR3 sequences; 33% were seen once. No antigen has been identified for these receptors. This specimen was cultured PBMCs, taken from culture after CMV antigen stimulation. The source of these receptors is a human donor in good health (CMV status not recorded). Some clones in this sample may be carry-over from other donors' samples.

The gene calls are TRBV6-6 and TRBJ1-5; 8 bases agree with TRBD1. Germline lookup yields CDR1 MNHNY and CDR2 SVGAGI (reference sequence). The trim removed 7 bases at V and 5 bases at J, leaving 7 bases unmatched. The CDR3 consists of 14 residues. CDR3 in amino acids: CASMPGGAYQPQHF. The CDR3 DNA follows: TGTGCCAGCATGCCAGGGGGCGCGTATCAGCCCCAGCATTTT.

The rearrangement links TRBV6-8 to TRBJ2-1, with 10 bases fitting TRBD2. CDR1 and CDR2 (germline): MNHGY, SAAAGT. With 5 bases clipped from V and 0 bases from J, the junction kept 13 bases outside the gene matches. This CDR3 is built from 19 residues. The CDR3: CASSQKKGLAVNSYNEQFF. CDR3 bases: TGTGCCAGCAGTCAGAAAAAAGGACTAGCGGTCAACTCCTACAATGAGCAGTTCTTC.

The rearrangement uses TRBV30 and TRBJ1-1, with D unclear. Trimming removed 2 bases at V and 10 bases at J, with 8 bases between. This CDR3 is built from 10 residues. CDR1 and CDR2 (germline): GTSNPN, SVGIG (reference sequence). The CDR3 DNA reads TGTGCCTGGAGTCATTCTGTAGCTTTCTTT. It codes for CAWSHSVAFF.

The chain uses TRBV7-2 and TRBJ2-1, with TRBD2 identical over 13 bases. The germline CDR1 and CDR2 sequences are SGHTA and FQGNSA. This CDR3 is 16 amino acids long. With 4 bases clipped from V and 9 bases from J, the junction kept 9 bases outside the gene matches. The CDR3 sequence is CASSSRTSGRLGEQFF. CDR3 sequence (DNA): TGTGCCAGCAGCTCAAGGACTAGCGGGAGACTTGGTGAGCAGTTCTTC.

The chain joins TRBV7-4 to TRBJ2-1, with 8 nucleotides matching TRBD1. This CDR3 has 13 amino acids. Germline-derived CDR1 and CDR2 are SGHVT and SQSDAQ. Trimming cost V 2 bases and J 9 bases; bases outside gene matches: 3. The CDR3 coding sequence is TGTGCCAGCAGCTTACCCAGGGGGCCTGAGCAGTTCTTC. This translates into CASSLPRGPEQFF. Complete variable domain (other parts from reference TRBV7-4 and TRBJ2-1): GAGVSQSPRYKVAKRGRDVALRCDSISGHVTLYWYRQTLGQGSEVLTYSQSDAQRDKSGRPSGRFSAERPERSVSTLKIQRTEQGDSAVYLCASSLPRGPEQFFGPGTRLTVL.

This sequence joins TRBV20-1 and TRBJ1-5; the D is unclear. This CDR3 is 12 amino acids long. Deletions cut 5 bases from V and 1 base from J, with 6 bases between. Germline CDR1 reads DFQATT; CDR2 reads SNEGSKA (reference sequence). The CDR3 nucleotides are TGCAGTGCTGCTTACAGCAATCAGCCCCAGCATTTT. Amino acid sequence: CSAAYSNQPQHF.

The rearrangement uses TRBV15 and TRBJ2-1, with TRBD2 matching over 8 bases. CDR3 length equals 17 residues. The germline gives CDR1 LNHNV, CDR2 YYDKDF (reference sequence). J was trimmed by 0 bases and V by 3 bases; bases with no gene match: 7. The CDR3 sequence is CATSRTTGTSSYNEQFF. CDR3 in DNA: TGTGCCACCAGCAGGACCACCGGGACTAGCTCCTACAATGAGCAGTTCTTC.

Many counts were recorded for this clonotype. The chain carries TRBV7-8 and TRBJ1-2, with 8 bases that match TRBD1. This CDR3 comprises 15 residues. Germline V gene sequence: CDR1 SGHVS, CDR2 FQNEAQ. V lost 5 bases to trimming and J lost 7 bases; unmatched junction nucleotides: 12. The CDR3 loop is CASSPGQAVPGGYTF. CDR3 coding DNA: TGTGCCAGCAGCCCGGGACAGGCGGTTCCGGGTGGCTACACCTTC.

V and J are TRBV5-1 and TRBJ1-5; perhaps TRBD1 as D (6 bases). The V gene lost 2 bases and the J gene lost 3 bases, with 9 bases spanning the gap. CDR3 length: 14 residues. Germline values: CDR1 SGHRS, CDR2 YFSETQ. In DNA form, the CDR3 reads TGCGCCAGCAGCTTAGCAGGGGACAATCAGCCCCAGCATTTT. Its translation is CASSLAGDNQPQHF.

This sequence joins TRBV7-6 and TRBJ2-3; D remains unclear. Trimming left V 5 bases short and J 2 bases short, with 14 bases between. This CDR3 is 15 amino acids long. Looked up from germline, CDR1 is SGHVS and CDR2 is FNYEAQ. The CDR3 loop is CASSAVGVHTDTQYF. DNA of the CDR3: TGTGCCAGCAGCGCGGTCGGCGTACACACAGATACGCAGTATTTT.

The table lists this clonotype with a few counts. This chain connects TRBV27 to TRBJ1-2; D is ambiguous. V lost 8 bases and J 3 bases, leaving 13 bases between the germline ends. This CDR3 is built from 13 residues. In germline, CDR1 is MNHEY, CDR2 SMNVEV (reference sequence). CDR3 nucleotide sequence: TGTGCCAGCTCACAGCACCGGGACTATGGCTACACCTTC. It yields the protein CASSQHRDYGYTF.

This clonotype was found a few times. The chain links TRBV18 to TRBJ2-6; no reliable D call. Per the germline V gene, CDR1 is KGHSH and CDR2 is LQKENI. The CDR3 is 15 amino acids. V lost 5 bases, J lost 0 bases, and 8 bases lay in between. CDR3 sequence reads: CASSAMVSGANVLTF. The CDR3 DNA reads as TGTGCCAGCTCAGCCATGGTCTCTGGGGCCAACGTCCTGACTTTC.

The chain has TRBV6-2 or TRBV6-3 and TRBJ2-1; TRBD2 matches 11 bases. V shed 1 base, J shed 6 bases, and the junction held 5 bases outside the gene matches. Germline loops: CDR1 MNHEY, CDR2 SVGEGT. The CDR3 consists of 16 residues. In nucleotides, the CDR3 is TGTGCCAGCAGTTACTATCCGGGACTAGCGGCCAATGAGCAGTTCTTC. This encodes CASSYYPGLAANEQFF.

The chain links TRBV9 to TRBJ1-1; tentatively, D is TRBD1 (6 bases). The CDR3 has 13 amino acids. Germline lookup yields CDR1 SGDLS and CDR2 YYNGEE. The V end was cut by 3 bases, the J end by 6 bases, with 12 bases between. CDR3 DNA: TGTGCCAGCAGCGCTACAGGGTACGCTGAAGCTTTCTTT. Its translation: CASSATGYAEAFF. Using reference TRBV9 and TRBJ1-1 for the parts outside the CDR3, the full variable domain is DSGVTQTPKHLITATGQRVTLRCSPRSGDLSVYWYQQSLDQGLQFLIQYYNGEERAKGNILERFSAQQFPDLHSELNLSSLELGDSALYFCASSATGYAEAFFGQGTRLTVV.

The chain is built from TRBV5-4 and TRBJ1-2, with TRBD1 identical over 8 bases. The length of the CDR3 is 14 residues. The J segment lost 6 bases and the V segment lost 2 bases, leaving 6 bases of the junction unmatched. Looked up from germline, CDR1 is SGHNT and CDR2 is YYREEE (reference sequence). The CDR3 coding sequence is TGTGCCAGCAGCTTCGAATGGACAGGGAATGGCTACACCTTC. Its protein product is CASSFEWTGNGYTF.

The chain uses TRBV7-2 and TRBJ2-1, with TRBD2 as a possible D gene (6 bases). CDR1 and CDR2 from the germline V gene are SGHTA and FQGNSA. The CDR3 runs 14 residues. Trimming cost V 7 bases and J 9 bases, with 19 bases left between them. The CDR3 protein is CASTNPGLHIEQFF. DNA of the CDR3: TGTGCCAGCACCAACCCGGGACTCCACATTGAGCAGTTCTTC. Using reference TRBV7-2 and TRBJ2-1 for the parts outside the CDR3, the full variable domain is GAGVSQSPSNKVTEKGKDVELRCDPISGHTALYWYRQSLGQGLEFLIYFQGNSAPDKSGLPSDRFSAERTGGSVSTLTIQRTQQEDSAVYLCASTNPGLHIEQFFGPGTRLTVL.

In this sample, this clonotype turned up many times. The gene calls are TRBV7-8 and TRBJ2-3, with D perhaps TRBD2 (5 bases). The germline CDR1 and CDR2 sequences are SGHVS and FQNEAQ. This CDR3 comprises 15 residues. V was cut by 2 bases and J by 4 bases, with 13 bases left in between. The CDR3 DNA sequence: TGTGCCAGCAGCTTACGAGGGAATGGGGCAGATACGCAGTATTTT. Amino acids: CASSLRGNGADTQYF.

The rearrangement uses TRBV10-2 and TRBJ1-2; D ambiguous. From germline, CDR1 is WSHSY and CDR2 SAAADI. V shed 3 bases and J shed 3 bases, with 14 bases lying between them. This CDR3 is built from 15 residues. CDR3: CASSDRGSSYYGYTF. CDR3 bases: TGCGCCAGCAGTGACCGTGGGAGTTCGTACTATGGCTACACCTTC.